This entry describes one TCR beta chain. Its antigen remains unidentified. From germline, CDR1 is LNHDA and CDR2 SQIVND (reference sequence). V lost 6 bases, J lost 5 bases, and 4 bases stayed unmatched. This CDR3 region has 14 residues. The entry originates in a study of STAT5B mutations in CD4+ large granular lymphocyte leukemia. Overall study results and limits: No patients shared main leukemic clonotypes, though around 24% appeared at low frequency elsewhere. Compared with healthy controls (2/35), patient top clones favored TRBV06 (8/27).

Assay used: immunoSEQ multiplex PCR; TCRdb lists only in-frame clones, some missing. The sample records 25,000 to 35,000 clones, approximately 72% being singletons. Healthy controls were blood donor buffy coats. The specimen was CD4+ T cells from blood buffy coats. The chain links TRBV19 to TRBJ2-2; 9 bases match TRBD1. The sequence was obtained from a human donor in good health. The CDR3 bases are TGTGCCAGTAGCCGGGGGACAGGGACCGGGGAGCTGTTTTTT. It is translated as CASSRGTGTGELFF.